The T cell receptor beta chain described here comes from a study of T cells in women clearing cervical HPV infection. Remarks on this clone: The read halts 3 residues ahead of the CDR3 end, with the missing end drawn from the germline J gene.

Profiling relied on immunoSEQ multiplex PCR, and the TCRdb table lists in-frame clones only, not all of them. This table holds some 30,000 clones. The CDR3 sequence is 15 residues long. V was shortened by 3 bases and J by 1 base, with 11 bases between the two germline ends. Germline V CDR1 and CDR2: SEHNR, FQNEAQ (reference sequence). Sequences were obtained from blood buffy coat. The sequence derives from a woman aged 18-69 years with a cervical HPV16 infection that either progressed to CIN3+ or cleared (not recorded which). The V call is TRBV7-9, the J call TRBJ2-3; D not resolved. CDR3 DNA (partial): TGTGCCAGCAGCTTCTCGACAACCGGCACAGATACG. Residues: CASSFSTTGTDT. The CDR3 reads in full as CASSFSTTGTDTQYF.